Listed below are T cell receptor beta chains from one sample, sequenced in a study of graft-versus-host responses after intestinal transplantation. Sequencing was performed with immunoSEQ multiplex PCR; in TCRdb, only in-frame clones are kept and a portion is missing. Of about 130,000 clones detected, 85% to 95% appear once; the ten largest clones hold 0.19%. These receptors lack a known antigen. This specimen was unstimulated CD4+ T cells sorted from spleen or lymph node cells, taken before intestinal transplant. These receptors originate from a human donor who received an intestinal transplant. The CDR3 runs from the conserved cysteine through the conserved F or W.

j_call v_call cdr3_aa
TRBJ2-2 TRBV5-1 CASSLTPGGELFF
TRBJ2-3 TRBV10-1 CASSEGTAYTDTQYF
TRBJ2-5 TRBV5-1 CASSLVVGKETQYF
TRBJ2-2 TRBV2 CASSFPPGGGDTGELFF
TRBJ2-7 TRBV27 CASGPDRYPYEQYF
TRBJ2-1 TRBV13 CASSLVREPYNEQFF
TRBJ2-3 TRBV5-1 CASNRDSTDTQYF
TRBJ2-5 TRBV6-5 CAVRFRSAQYF
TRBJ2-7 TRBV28 CASRAGTGRDEQYF
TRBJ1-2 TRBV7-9 CASSFGQSKDYGYTF
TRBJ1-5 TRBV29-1 CSAQYGQGNNQPQHF
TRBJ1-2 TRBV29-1 CSVEMGRAGGEYGYTF
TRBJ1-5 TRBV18 CASSGQGNQPQHF
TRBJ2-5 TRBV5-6 CASSLYRLAGQETQYF
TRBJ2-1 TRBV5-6 CASSSKHRVNEQFF
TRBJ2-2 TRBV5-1 CASSSPIGSGELFF
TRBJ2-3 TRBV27 CASSRTSRRDTQYF
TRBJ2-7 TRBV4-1 CASSHGRASAEQYF
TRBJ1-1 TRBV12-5 CASGFDRNTEAFF
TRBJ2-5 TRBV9 CASSVGGISAPQETQYF
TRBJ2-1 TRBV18 CASSPPPGTYNEQFF
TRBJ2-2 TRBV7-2 CASSRDRAANTGELFF
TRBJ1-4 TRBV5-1 CASSSMGQYEKLFF
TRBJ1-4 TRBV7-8 CASSRGKAEKLFF
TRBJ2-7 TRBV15 CATSRGRDRPYEQYF
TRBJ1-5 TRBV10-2 CASRGTDNDQPQHF
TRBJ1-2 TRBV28 CASSHLWDYGYTF
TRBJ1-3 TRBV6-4 CASSRDSGNTIYF
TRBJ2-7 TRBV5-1 CASSLGGRRAYEQYF
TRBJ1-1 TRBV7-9 CASSGKDTEAFF